The next 20 T cell receptor beta chains were all read from a single sample in a study of T cells in Graves' hyperthyroidism and ophthalmopathy. Amplification of TCR beta CDR3 regions was performed using RNA transcripts as template. When the TCR CDR3 underwent first-round RT-PCR, the HTBI primer set was used. MiXCR, run by TCRdb on the multiplex PCR reads, gives a single entry per CDR3 protein. The sample holds about 560,000 distinct CDR3 sequences; about 14% are singletons and the top ten take over 11%. Sequencing input: blood. The receptors derive from a woman aged 35 to 49 with Graves' hyperthyroidism.

Many counts were recorded for this clonotype. The chain combines TRBV27 with TRBJ2-7; 7 bases are a match to TRBD1. This CDR3 is built from 15 residues. Germline assignment: CDR1 MNHEY and CDR2 SMNVEV (reference sequence). The J segment lost 3 bases and the V segment lost 8 bases, leaving 13 bases of the junction unmatched. The CDR3 protein is CASRRMDRLNYEQYF. The CDR3, as DNA: TGTGCCAGCCGCCGTATGGACAGGCTCAACTACGAGCAGTACTTC.

This clonotype was recorded at least ten times. CDR3 nucleotide sequence: TGCGCCAGCAGCTTGGCGGACGACTATGGCTACACCTTC. Amino acids: CASSLADDYGYTF. J is TRBJ1-2 and V is TRBV5-1, with D unclear. This CDR3 is built from 13 residues. The germline CDR1 and CDR2 sequences are SGHRS and YFSETQ. V was trimmed by 0 bases and J by 3 bases, leaving 6 bases between them.

This clonotype was detected ten times or more. The chain combines TRBV5-1 with TRBJ2-1, with 8 bases aligning to TRBD1. The CDR3 has 14 amino acids. J was trimmed by 2 bases and V by 5 bases; bases with no gene match: 3. Germline V CDR1 and CDR2: SGHRS, YFSETQ. CDR3 nucleotide sequence: TGCGCCAGCAGGACAGGGGACACCTACAATGAGCAGTTCTTC. Its protein is CASRTGDTYNEQFF.

In its sample, this clonotype was seen many times. This chain uses TRBV6-1 with TRBJ1-2; no clear D gene. Germline V gene sequence: CDR1 MNHNS, CDR2 SASEGT. V lost 6 bases, J lost 0 bases, and 11 bases lay in between. The CDR3 is 14 amino acids. The CDR3 DNA sequence: TGTGCCAGCAGCCGGACTACGACTAACTATGGCTACACCTTC. Amino acid sequence: CASSRTTTNYGYTF.

This clonotype was seen a handful of times. The chain uses TRBV7-9 and TRBJ2-1; maybe TRBD1 (5 bases). With 5 bases removed from V and 10 bases from J, the gap between germline ends came to 15 bases. Per the germline V gene, CDR1 is SEHNR and CDR2 is FQNEAQ (reference sequence). The CDR3 is made up of 13 amino acids. The CDR3 reads CASSLLERTEQFF. DNA for the CDR3: TGTGCCAGCAGCCTGTTGGAAAGGACAGAGCAGTTCTTC.

Ten or more counts support this clonotype. The rearrangement uses TRBV29-1 and TRBJ2-5; D not certain. This CDR3 is built from 12 residues. Germline assignment: CDR1 SQVTM and CDR2 ANQGSEA. V was shortened by 8 bases and J by 4 bases, with 14 bases between the two germline ends. CDR3: CSITGFGETQYF. CDR3 DNA sequence: TGCAGCATCACGGGTTTTGGAGAGACCCAGTACTTC.

This clonotype was seen at least ten times. This sequence joins TRBV2 and TRBJ2-2; D perhaps matches TRBD2 (5 bases). The germline V gene encodes CDR1 SNHLY and CDR2 FYNNEI. With 8 bases removed from V and 5 bases from J, the gap between germline ends came to 15 bases. CDR3 length: 14 amino acids. For the CDR3, the DNA is TGTGCCAGCCATGAGGAGGTGGAAACCGGGGAGCTGTTTTTT. Translated, it gives CASHEEVETGELFF.

At least ten counts were recorded for this clonotype. V is TRBV30 and J is TRBJ2-3; unclear D gene. V lost 1 base to trimming and J lost 5 bases, with 4 bases between them. CDR3 length: 11 residues. Per the germline V gene, CDR1 is GTSNPN and CDR2 is SVGIG (reference sequence). CDR3 protein: CAWSGVDTQYF. The CDR3 DNA reads as TGTGCCTGGAGTGGGGTAGATACGCAGTATTTT.

This clonotype appeared a few times. The rearrangement joins TRBV4-1 to TRBJ2-1; 9 nucleotides match TRBD2. There are 16 residues in the CDR3. From germline, CDR1 is MGHRA and CDR2 YSYEKL. After removal of 3 bases from V and 2 bases from J, the junction contained 5 bases not matched to a gene. The CDR3 sequence: CASSHFSGSTYNEQFF. The CDR3 DNA follows: TGCGCCAGCAGCCACTTTAGCGGGAGCACCTACAATGAGCAGTTCTTC.

The table lists this clonotype with many counts. The genes are TRBV28 and TRBJ1-2, with 8 bases that match TRBD1. This CDR3 has 14 amino acids. V shed 7 bases and J 3 bases; nucleotides not matched to a gene: 7. Germline CDR1 MDHEN, CDR2 SYDVKM. The CDR3 nucleotides are TGTGCCAGCATCGATGGACAGGGATACTATGGCTACACCTTC. Translated: CASIDGQGYYGYTF.

There are many counts of this clonotype. V usage is TRBV20-1 and J usage is TRBJ2-3; D might be TRBD1 (6 bases). The CDR3 contains 15 residues. V was trimmed by 0 bases and J by 8 bases, leaving 18 bases between them. Germline-derived CDR1 and CDR2 are DFQATT and SNEGSKA (reference sequence). The CDR3 is CSARDRTALGATQYF. In DNA form, the CDR3 reads TGCAGTGCTAGAGATAGGACTGCGCTGGGGGCTACGCAGTATTTT.

This clonotype was observed once. A much more abundant neighbour one base away suggests this may be a read error. The genes are TRBV24-1 and TRBJ2-5; TRBD1 matches 8 bases. The CDR3 totals 15 residues. The germline gives CDR1 KGHDR, CDR2 SFDVKD. CDR3 protein: CVTSDRGQGVETQYF. In DNA form, the CDR3 reads TGTGTCACCAGTGACCGCGGACAGGGAGTGGAGACCCAGTACTTC.

The genes are TRBV9 and TRBJ2-3; 7 nucleotides agree with TRBD2. Trimming at V came to 4 bases and at J to 2 bases, leaving 16 bases not matched to a gene. Germline CDR1 and CDR2: SGDLS and YYNGEE. This CDR3 contains 18 residues. This CDR3 reads CASSHSRSSGSYTDTQYF. CDR3 DNA sequence: TGTGCCAGCAGCCACTCGAGGTCTAGCGGCAGTTACACAGATACGCAGTATTTT. Complete variable domain (other parts from reference TRBV9 and TRBJ2-3): DSGVTQTPKHLITATGQRVTLRCSPRSGDLSVYWYQQSLDQGLQFLIQYYNGEERAKGNILERFSAQQFPDLHSELNLSSLELGDSALYFCASSHSRSSGSYTDTQYFGPGTRLTVL.

In its sample, this clonotype was seen many times. This chain connects TRBV2 to TRBJ1-5; D might be TRBD1 (6 bases). The germline CDR1 and CDR2 sequences are SNHLY and FYNNEI. The length of the CDR3 is 13 residues. V lost 6 bases, J lost 6 bases, and 12 bases lay in between. CDR3 bases: TGTGCCAGCAGCCCCAGGGGAGTTCAGCCCCAGCATTTT. Translation gives CASSPRGVQPQHF.

This chain uses TRBV7-9 with TRBJ1-3, with TRBD1 matching over 8 bases. The CDR3 contains 16 residues. V lost 5 bases and J lost 4; bases outside the gene matches: 10. In germline, CDR1 is SEHNR, CDR2 FQNEAQ (reference sequence). CDR3 nucleotides: TGTGCCAGCAGCCCCCCGGGACAGGCTGGGGGAAACACCATATATTTT. Translation: CASSPPGQAGGNTIYF. Together with reference TRBV7-9 and TRBJ1-3, the CDR3 gives the full variable domain: DTGVSQNPRHKITKRGQNVTFRCDPISEHNRLYWYRQTLGQGPEFLTYFQNEAQLEKSRLLSDRFSAERPKGSFSTLEIQRTEQGDSAMYLCASSPPGQAGGNTIYFGEGSWLTVV.

This clonotype was recorded at least ten times. The chain recombines TRBV6-1 with TRBJ1-1; D call uncertain. The V end was cut by 10 bases, the J end by 5 bases, with 17 bases between. The length of the CDR3 is 13 residues. Germline V CDR1 and CDR2: MNHNS, SASEGT. The CDR3 nucleotides read TGTGCCATTCGACCCTTCTCGGGGACTGAAGCTTTCTTT. This sequence encodes CAIRPFSGTEAFF.

The chain uses TRBV19 and TRBJ2-1; 7 nucleotides align to TRBD2. CDR1 is LNHDA, CDR2 SQIVND, per germline (reference sequence). V shed 5 bases and J 4 bases; nucleotides not matched to a gene: 14. The CDR3 sequence is 17 residues long. In DNA, the CDR3 is TGTGCCAGTAGTGTCCCCACTAGCGCCGCCTGGTACAATGAGCAGTTCTTC. Amino acids: CASSVPTSAAWYNEQFF.

This clonotype was found many times. The chain carries TRBV2 and TRBJ1-2; the D gene is possibly TRBD1 (6 bases). V dropped 1 base and J dropped 8 bases, with 11 bases sitting between them. CDR1 is SNHLY, CDR2 FYNNEI, per germline. This CDR3 is 13 amino acids long. The CDR3: CASSEDRVSGYTF. DNA for the CDR3: TGTGCCAGCAGTGAAGACAGGGTATCCGGCTACACCTTC.

This clonotype was detected only a few times. This CDR3 reads CASSLAQGNTIYF. The CDR3 DNA follows: TGTGCCAGCAGCTTAGCGCAGGGAAACACCATATATTTT. This chain uses TRBV7-8 with TRBJ1-3; D is unclear. This CDR3 region has 13 residues. Looked up from germline, CDR1 is SGHVS and CDR2 is FQNEAQ. Trimming pared 0 bases from V and 4 bases from J, leaving 4 bases between.

This clonotype was seen only a few times. The chain uses TRBV27 and TRBJ2-7, with 8 bases aligning to TRBD2. CDR1 and CDR2 (germline): MNHEY, SMNVEV (reference sequence). V trimming: 3 bases; J trimming: 5 bases; junction bases outside the gene matches: 6. CDR3 length: 14 amino acids. This CDR3 reads CASSFPSGRDEQYF. As DNA, the CDR3 is TGTGCCAGCAGTTTTCCCAGCGGGAGAGACGAGCAGTACTTC.